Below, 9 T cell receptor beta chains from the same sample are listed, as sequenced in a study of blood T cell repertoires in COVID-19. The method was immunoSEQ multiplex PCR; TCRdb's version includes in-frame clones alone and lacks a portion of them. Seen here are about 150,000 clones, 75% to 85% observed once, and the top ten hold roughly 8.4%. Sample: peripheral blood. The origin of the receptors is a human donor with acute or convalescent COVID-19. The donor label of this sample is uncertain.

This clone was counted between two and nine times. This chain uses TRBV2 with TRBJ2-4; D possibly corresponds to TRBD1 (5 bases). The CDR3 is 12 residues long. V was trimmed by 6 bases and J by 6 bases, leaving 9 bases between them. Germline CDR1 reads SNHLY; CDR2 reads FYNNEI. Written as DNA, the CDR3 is TGTGCCAGCAGGCAGGGAACAAACATTCAGTACTTC. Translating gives CASRQGTNIQYF.

The DNA for the CDR3 is TGTGCCAGCAGTTCCATACGACAGGGTACCTACGAGCAGTACGTC. As protein: CASSSIRQGTYEQYV. The chain combines TRBV6-6 with TRBJ2-7; 7 nucleotides align to TRBD1. V trimming: 4 bases; J trimming: 2 bases; junction bases outside the gene matches: 8. Germline assignment: CDR1 MNHNY and CDR2 SVGAGI (reference sequence). CDR3 length: 15 amino acids.

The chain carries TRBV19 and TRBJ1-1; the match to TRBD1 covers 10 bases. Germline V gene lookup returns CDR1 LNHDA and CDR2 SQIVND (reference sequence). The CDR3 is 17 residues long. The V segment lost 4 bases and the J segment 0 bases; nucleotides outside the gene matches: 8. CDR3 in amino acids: CASSTDRGDQMNTEAFF. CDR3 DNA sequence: TGTGCCAGTAGTACGGACAGGGGGGATCAGATGAACACTGAAGCTTTCTTT.

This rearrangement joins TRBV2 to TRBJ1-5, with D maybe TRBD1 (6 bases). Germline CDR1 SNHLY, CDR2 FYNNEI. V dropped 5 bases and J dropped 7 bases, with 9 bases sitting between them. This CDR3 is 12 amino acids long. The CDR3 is CASSPGEQPQHF. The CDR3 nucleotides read TGTGCCAGCAGTCCAGGGGAACAGCCCCAGCATTTT.

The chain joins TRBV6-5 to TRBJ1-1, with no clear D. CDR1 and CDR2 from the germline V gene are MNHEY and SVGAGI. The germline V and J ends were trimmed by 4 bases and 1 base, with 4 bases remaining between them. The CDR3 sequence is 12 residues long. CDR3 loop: CASSSGNTEAFF. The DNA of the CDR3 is TGTGCCAGCAGTTCAGGGAACACTGAAGCTTTCTTT.

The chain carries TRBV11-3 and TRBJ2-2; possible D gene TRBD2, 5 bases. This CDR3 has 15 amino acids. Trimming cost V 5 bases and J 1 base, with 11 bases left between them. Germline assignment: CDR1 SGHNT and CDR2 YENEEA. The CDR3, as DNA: TGTGCCAGCAGCGTGGACTCCCAGAACACCGGGGAGCTGTTTTTT. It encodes CASSVDSQNTGELFF. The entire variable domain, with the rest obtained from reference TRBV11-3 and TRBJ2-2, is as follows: EAGVVQSPRYKIIEKKQPVAFWCNPISGHNTLYWYLQNLGQGPELLIRYENEEAVDDSQLPKDRFSAERLKGVDSTLKIQPAELGDSAVYLCASSVDSQNTGELFFGEGSRLTVL.

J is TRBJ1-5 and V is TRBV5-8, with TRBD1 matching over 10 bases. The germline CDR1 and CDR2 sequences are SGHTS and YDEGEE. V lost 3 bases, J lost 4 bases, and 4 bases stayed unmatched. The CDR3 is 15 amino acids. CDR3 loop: CASSSTGGRNQPQHF. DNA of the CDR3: TGTGCCAGCAGCTCGACAGGGGGCAGAAATCAGCCCCAGCATTTT.

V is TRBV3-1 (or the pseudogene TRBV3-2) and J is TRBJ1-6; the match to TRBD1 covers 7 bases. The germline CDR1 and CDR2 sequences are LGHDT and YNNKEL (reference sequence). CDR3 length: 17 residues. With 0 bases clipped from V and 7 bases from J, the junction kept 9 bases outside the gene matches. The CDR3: CASSQEDSGQKNSPLHF. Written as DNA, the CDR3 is TGTGCCAGCAGCCAAGAAGACTCGGGACAGAAAAATTCACCCCTCCACTTT.

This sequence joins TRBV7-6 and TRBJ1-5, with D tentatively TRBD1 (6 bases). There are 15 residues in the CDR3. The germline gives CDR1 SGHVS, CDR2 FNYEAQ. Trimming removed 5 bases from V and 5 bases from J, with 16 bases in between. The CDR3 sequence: CASSLRDNRDQPQHF. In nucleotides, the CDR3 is TGTGCCAGCAGCCTCCGGGACAATCGAGATCAGCCCCAGCATTTT. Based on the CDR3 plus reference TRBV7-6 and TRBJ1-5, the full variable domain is GAGVSQSPRYKVTKRGQDVALRCDPISGHVSLYWYRQALGQGPEFLTYFNYEAQQDKSGLPNDRFSAERPEGSISTLTIQRTEQRDSAMYRCASSLRDNRDQPQHFGDGTRLSIL.